Below, 11 T cell receptor beta chains from the same sample are listed, as sequenced in a study of CD8+CD57+ T cells in acquired aplastic anemia (dated by TCRdb to between 2017 and 2018). The run used an Illumina HiSeq 2000. Profiling of TCR beta VDJ combinations and CDR3 sequences used genomic DNA as the template. The raw public data were reprocessed by TCRdb itself: fastp quality trimming at Q25, MiXCR clonotype calling, in-frame beta chains only. Rows merge per CDR3 protein into single entries with the most common DNA and genes. The sample contains a few hundred thousand distinct CDR3 sequences, 65% to 80% of them found a single time. The ten largest clones capture 4% of the sample. The specimen sequenced was sorted CD4+, CD8+, or CD8+CD57+ T cells (not recorded which) from PBMCs. Receptor source: a human donor in good health, serving as a control.

This clonotype was counted at least ten times. This rearrangement joins TRBV5-1 to TRBJ2-7; tentatively, D is TRBD1 (6 bases). This CDR3 contains 17 residues. The V gene lost 4 bases and the J gene lost 3 bases, with 23 bases spanning the gap. The V gene's germline CDR1 is SGHRS and CDR2 YFSETQ. The CDR3, as DNA: TGCGCCAGCAGCCCCCGAGGGGGTCAAACGGCTTTCTACGAGCAGTACTTC. Amino acid sequence: CASSPRGGQTAFYEQYF. Complete variable domain (other parts from reference TRBV5-1 and TRBJ2-7): KAGVTQTPRYLIKTRGQQVTLSCSPISGHRSVSWYQQTPGQGLQFLFEYFSETQRNKGNFPGRFSGRQFSNSRSEMNVSTLELGDSALYLCASSPRGGQTAFYEQYFGPGTRLTVT.

Notes on this clonotype: The junction departs from the called germline gene at one end, perhaps through a read error. The genes are TRBV7-3 and TRBJ2-3, with TRBD2 matching over 12 bases. Looked up from germline, CDR1 is SGHTA and CDR2 is FQGTGA. The CDR3 has 15 residues. CDR3 nucleotide sequence: TGCGCCAGCAGACCGGGTCTAGCGGGGGGGCGTACGCAGTATTTT. It yields the protein CASRPGLAGGRTQYF.

About this clonotype itself: Being one base from a much bigger clone, this may be a read error. V gene TRBV29-1 combines with J gene TRBJ2-7; no definite D call. CDR1 and CDR2 (germline): SQVTM, ANQGSEA. The CDR3 totals 12 residues. CDR3 residues: CSVEEQSYKQYF. The CDR3 DNA follows: TGCAGCGTTGAAGAACAGTCCTACAAGCAGTACTTC.

This clonotype was picked up many times. The chain uses TRBV9 and TRBJ2-3; D assignment may be TRBD1 or TRBD2 (5 bases each). V was pared by 0 bases and J by 4 bases, with 9 bases between. From germline, CDR1 is SGDLS and CDR2 YYNGEE. This CDR3 region has 14 residues. CDR3 DNA: TGTGCCAGCAGCGTAGATTGGGGGTCAGATACGCAGTATTTT. Amino acid sequence: CASSVDWGSDTQYF. The whole variable domain, filled in from reference TRBV9 and TRBJ2-3, reads DSGVTQTPKHLITATGQRVTLRCSPRSGDLSVYWYQQSLDQGLQFLIQYYNGEERAKGNILERFSAQQFPDLHSELNLSSLELGDSALYFCASSVDWGSDTQYFGPGTRLTVL.

The V and J genes are TRBV15 and TRBJ1-2; 10 bases are a match to TRBD1. Per the germline V gene, CDR1 is LNHNV and CDR2 is YYDKDF (reference sequence). The V and J ends lost 0 bases and 7 bases, in that order; junction bases with no gene match: 8. The CDR3 is 16 residues long. Here the CDR3 DNA reads TGTGCCACCAGCAGAGATCTCTTGGGACAGGGGACTGGCTACACCTTC. It codes for CATSRDLLGQGTGYTF.

This clonotype has only one observation. This chain connects TRBV20-1 to TRBJ2-3, with TRBD2 identical over 11 bases. Germline assignment: CDR1 DFQATT and CDR2 SNEGSKA (reference sequence). This CDR3 has 14 amino acids. V trimming: 3 bases; J trimming: 6 bases; junction bases outside the gene matches: 5. CDR3 residues: CSASLAGGLDTQYF. The CDR3 region has the DNA TGCAGTGCTAGTTTAGCGGGGGGGCTGGATACGCAGTATTTT.

This clonotype was recorded once. The V gene is TRBV10-3, the J gene TRBJ2-7; 7 bases are shared with TRBD1. Germline values: CDR1 ENHRY, CDR2 SYGVKD. The V and J ends lost 4 bases and 9 bases, in that order; junction bases with no gene match: 12. This CDR3 is 14 amino acids long. CDR3 DNA: TGTGCCATCAGTGTAATGGGACAGCTTTGGGCGCAGTACTTC. Amino acids: CAISVMGQLWAQYF.

This clonotype appeared many times. The V and J genes are TRBV5-1 and TRBJ2-1; D is ambiguous. The germline CDR1 and CDR2 sequences are SGHRS and YFSETQ. The CDR3 has 14 residues. V dropped 0 bases and J dropped 7 bases, with 11 bases sitting between them. The chain's CDR3 is CASSLGGRDNEQFF. As DNA, the CDR3 is TGCGCCAGCAGCTTGGGGGGTAGGGATAATGAGCAGTTCTTC. The full variable domain, completed using reference TRBV5-1 and TRBJ2-1, is KAGVTQTPRYLIKTRGQQVTLSCSPISGHRSVSWYQQTPGQGLQFLFEYFSETQRNKGNFPGRFSGRQFSNSRSEMNVSTLELGDSALYLCASSLGGRDNEQFFGPGTRLTVL.

V gene TRBV9 combines with J gene TRBJ1-2, with D possibly TRBD1 on 5 matching bases. V was clipped by 4 bases and J by 2 bases, with 12 bases between them. CDR1 and CDR2 from the germline V gene are SGDLS and YYNGEE. This CDR3 comprises 14 residues. The chain's CDR3 is CASSMVGGNYGYTF. The CDR3 nucleotides read TGTGCCAGCAGCATGGTCGGGGGAAACTATGGCTACACCTTC.

The table lists this clonotype with a few counts. The junction shows a germline mismatch at one end, possibly a read error. J is TRBJ1-3 and V is TRBV3-1; D gene ambiguous. Looked up from germline, CDR1 is LGHDT and CDR2 is YNNKEL (reference sequence). The CDR3 is made up of 13 amino acids. CDR3 amino acids: CASSQDSGNTIYF. CDR3 nucleotides: TGTGCCAGTAGCCAAGACTCTGGAAACACCATATATTTT.

As for this clonotype: A much larger clone lies a single base off, so this may be a read error. CDR3 DNA: TGCGCCAGCTGCCAAACGGAGCGGGGGGGCCCCGAGCAGTACTTC. Protein product: CASCQTERGGPEQYF. The chain employs TRBV5-1 and TRBJ2-7; 10 bases align to TRBD2. Trimming took 7 bases from V and 6 from J; bases not matched to a gene: 13. CDR3 size: 15 residues. The germline CDR1 and CDR2 sequences are SGHRS and YFSETQ.